The clone carrying this T cell receptor beta chain was recorded a few times. Its antigen is still unknown. This sample's time point: persistent/refractory GD, antithyroid drugs over 5 years with positive TRAb. Researchers made the TCR library from RNA that was extracted from PBMCs. These data belong to a study of regulatory T cells in long-lasting Graves disease. The CDR3 length is 15 residues. Germline V gene lookup returns CDR1 SGDLS and CDR2 YYNGEE. The V end was cut by 0 bases, the J end by 3 bases, with 13 bases between. Arm-PCR of CDR3 regions and iRepertoire HTBI primers were the basis on which TCR beta libraries were built. TCRdb called the multiplex PCR reads again in MiXCR, with one record for every CDR3 protein. Among hundreds of thousands of distinct CDR3 sequences, about 22% were seen once, and the ten largest hold over 6%. Overall study findings and caveats: Relative to new patients (966), persistent patients exhibited greater sharing of public clonotypes (approximately 3,000).

The sample was peripheral blood mononuclear cells (PBMCs), taken when the disease was refractory, from a patient treated with antithyroid drugs. This TCR derives from a female donor with Graves disease. The V gene is TRBV9, the J gene TRBJ2-7, with D uncertain. As DNA, the CDR3 is TGTGCCAGCAGCGTAGAGGTCTCGTCGAACTACGAGCAGTACTTC. Its translation: CASSVEVSSNYEQYF.